The entry below describes one TCR beta chain. Its specificity is not known. The data are from a study of blood T cells in healthy people across ages. CDR3 length: 13 residues. Deletions cut 5 bases from V and 4 bases from J, with 12 bases between. Germline V gene data show CDR1 as DFQATT and CDR2 as SNEGSKA (reference sequence). It was with a sample-barcoded 5' primer and a J-beta primer mix that a second PCR of roughly 6 to 12 cycles was run. Each single sample gave us at least 2.5 million CDR3-containing paired-end reads. TCRdb itself ran the 5' RACE reads through MiXCR, one entry per CDR3 protein. Of 650,000 to 700,000 distinct CDR3 sequences in the sample, more than 45% were seen once. Overall study results and limits: A strong correlation was found between TCR beta diversity and the percentage of naive T cells.

The TCR was taken from a woman aged 80 or over in good health. The J gene is TRBJ2-1, the V gene TRBV20-1; tentatively, D is TRBD1 or TRBD2 (5 bases each). The specimen was blood. In nucleotides, the CDR3 is TGCAGTGCTGCTCAGGGACCGTACAATGAGCAGTTCTTC. Its translation: CSAAQGPYNEQFF.